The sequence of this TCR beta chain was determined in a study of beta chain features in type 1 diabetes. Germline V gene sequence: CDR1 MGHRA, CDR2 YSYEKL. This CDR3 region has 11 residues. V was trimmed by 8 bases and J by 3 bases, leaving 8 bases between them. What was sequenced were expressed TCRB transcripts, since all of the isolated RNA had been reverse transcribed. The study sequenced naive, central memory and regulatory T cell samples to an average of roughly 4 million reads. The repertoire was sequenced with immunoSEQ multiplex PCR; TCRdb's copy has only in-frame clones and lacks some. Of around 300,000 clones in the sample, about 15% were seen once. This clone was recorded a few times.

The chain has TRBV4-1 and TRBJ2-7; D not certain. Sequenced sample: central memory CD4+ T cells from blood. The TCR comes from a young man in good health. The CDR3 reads CASPRGYEQYV. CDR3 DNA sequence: TGCGCCAGCCCCCGCGGCTACGAGCAGTACGTC.